Here is one T cell receptor (beta chain) with its context. Its antigen is unknown. PCR primers comprised 60 Vbeta and 13 Jbeta primers. Assay: immunoSEQ multiplex PCR; the TCRdb copy retains only in-frame clones and omits some. The sample has about 190,000 clones, approximately 78% seen once. Germline CDR1 reads SNHLY; CDR2 reads FYNNEI. CDR3 size: 11 residues. V was clipped by 6 bases and J by 13 bases; unmatched bases: 5. These data come from a study of cytomegalovirus exposure and HLA in healthy donors. Study in general: Caucasian-associated ancestry cluster membership applied to over 80% of 398 genotyped donors. Notes on the study in general: The study carried out a later analysis of TCR beta sequences. It associated under 20,000 of them with specific HLA alleles at a false discovery rate of 0.05. Immune exposure information comprised only CMV serostatus. Earlier analysis yielded a pattern in which most TCR beta V segments were productive about 87% or about 30% of the time.

What was sequenced was PBMCs. The genes are TRBV2 and TRBJ2-1; TRBD2 aligns across 8 bases. This sequence was found in a woman in her thirties in good health and CMV-seropositive. Here the CDR3 DNA reads TGTGCCAGCAGCTCCGGGACTAGTCAGTTCTTC. It yields the protein CASSSGTSQFF.